The T cell receptor beta chain under discussion was sequenced for a study of shared clonotypes between healthy human individuals. Study-wide background: Used for every donor were three CD4 naive, three CD4 memory, two CD8 naive and one CD8 memory plate.

Sequenced by immunoSEQ multiplex PCR; TCRdb stores in-frame clones only, minus some. The table has roughly 2.2 million clones, 80% to 95% seen once; the top ten hold about 0.39%. This CDR3 spans 15 amino acids. V dropped 2 bases and J dropped 5; count of bases not matched to a gene: 9. From germline, CDR1 is SEHNR and CDR2 FQNEAQ (reference sequence). Donation came from healthy HIV-negative adults that had no recent acute infections or vaccinations. CD45RA+ naive and CD45RA-negative memory subsets were separated from CD4+ cells. The sequence was obtained from a man younger than 35 in good health. Some clones in this sample may be carry-over from other donors' samples. The chain links TRBV7-9 to TRBJ2-7; TRBD1 matches 7 bases. Sequenced material: naive CD4+ T cells from PBMCs. Subset described: CD45RA+ positively selected. The CDR3 bases are TGTGCCAGCAGCTTATTGAGCAGGGGGTCACACGAGCAGTACTTC. Translated, it gives CASSLLSRGSHEQYF.